This is a list of T cell receptor beta chains from one sample in a study of blood T cell repertoires in COVID-19. Measured with immunoSEQ multiplex PCR; TCRdb has only the in-frame clones, and not every one. This table holds 200,000 to 250,000 clones, approximately 78% found once. Sequencing was carried out using peripheral blood. These receptors originate from a woman aged 35 to 49 with acute or convalescent COVID-19. Each CDR3 is given with its conserved first and last residue. D genes are given only for firm matches. Not all rows give a size; the values are once, few, many and, for expanded clones, a class.

j_gene: TRBJ2-4
d_gene: .
abundance: .
len: 13
v_gene: TRBV5-5
CDR3aa: CASSLGTGSLQYF
CDR3nt: TGTGCCAGCAGCTTGGGGACGGGATCTCTTCAGTACTTC

j_gene: TRBJ1-1
d_gene: .
abundance: .
len: 11
v_gene: TRBV6-6
CDR3aa: CASSSRLEAFF
CDR3nt: TGTGCCAGCAGTTCTCGACTTGAAGCTTTCTTT

j_gene: TRBJ1-3
d_gene: .
abundance: few
len: 15
v_gene: TRBV3-1/TRBV3-2
CDR3aa: CASSPHPSSGNTIYF
CDR3nt: TGTGCCAGCAGCCCGCACCCCAGCTCTGGAAACACCATATATTTT

j_gene: TRBJ2-7
d_gene: TRBD2
abundance: few
len: 16
v_gene: TRBV4-2
CDR3aa: CASSQTGREGQYEQYF
CDR3nt: TGTGCCAGCAGCCAAACGGGGCGGGAGGGCCAATACGAGCAGTACTTC

j_gene: TRBJ1-1
d_gene: .
abundance: .
len: 13
v_gene: TRBV7-2
CDR3aa: CASSLQVGAEAFF
CDR3nt: TGTGCCAGCAGCTTACAGGTTGGCGCTGAAGCTTTCTTT

j_gene: TRBJ1-1
d_gene: TRBD1
abundance: once
len: 17
v_gene: TRBV4-3
CDR3aa: CASSPVTGAGVNTEAFF
CDR3nt: TGCGCCAGCAGCCCCGTGACAGGGGCCGGAGTGAACACTGAAGCTTTCTTT

j_gene: TRBJ2-3
d_gene: .
abundance: .
len: 13
v_gene: TRBV2
CDR3aa: CAIRVGVADTQYF
CDR3nt: TGTGCCATCAGAGTAGGGGTCGCAGATACGCAGTATTTT

j_gene: TRBJ2-6
d_gene: .
abundance: .
len: 15
v_gene: TRBV27
CDR3aa: CASSLTGTGANVLTF
CDR3nt: TGTGCCAGCAGTTTAACAGGGACCGGGGCCAACGTCCTGACTTTC

j_gene: TRBJ1-6
d_gene: .
abundance: .
len: 16
v_gene: TRBV7-6
CDR3aa: CASSLVGSAGDSPLHF
CDR3nt: TGTGCCAGCAGCTTAGTTGGGTCAGCCGGGGATTCACCCCTCCACTTT

j_gene: TRBJ2-7
d_gene: .
abundance: once
len: 13
v_gene: TRBV7-2
CDR3aa: CASSLFSPNGQYF
CDR3nt: TGTGCCAGCAGCTTATTCTCGCCCAACGGGCAGTACTTC

j_gene: TRBJ1-1
d_gene: .
abundance: .
len: 15
v_gene: TRBV22-1
CDR3aa: CPGRTDRGQNTEAFF
CDR3nt: TGTCCTGGGAGAACTGACAGGGGACAAAACACTGAAGCTTTCTTT

j_gene: TRBJ1-1
d_gene: .
abundance: few
len: 15
v_gene: TRBV5-1
CDR3aa: CASSLDGRAYTEAFF
CDR3nt: TGCGCCAGCAGCTTGGACGGCAGGGCGTACACTGAAGCTTTCTTT

j_gene: TRBJ2-6
d_gene: .
abundance: .
len: 15
v_gene: TRBV18
CDR3aa: CASSPRSSGANVLTF
CDR3nt: TGTGCCAGCTCACCCCGTTCTTCTGGGGCCAACGTCCTGACTTTC

j_gene: TRBJ1-3
d_gene: TRBD1
abundance: .
len: 16
v_gene: TRBV9
CDR3aa: CASSVDWDRAGNTIYF
CDR3nt: TGTGCCAGCAGCGTAGATTGGGACAGGGCTGGAAACACCATATATTTT

j_gene: TRBJ2-7
d_gene: TRBD1
abundance: .
len: 17
v_gene: TRBV19
CDR3aa: CASSIKPPGQGAYEQYF
CDR3nt: TGTGCCAGTAGTATTAAGCCGCCGGGACAGGGGGCCTACGAGCAGTACTTC

j_gene: TRBJ2-1
d_gene: .
abundance: .
len: 17
v_gene: TRBV9
CDR3aa: CASSEISGVRSYNEQFF
CDR3nt: TGTGCCAGCAGTGAAATTTCGGGAGTCCGCTCCTACAATGAGCAGTTCTTC

j_gene: TRBJ1-2
d_gene: TRBD1
abundance: .
len: 15
v_gene: TRBV5-6
CDR3aa: CASRRSGGAEYGYTF
CDR3nt: TGTGCCAGCAGGCGGTCAGGGGGCGCAGAATATGGCTACACCTTC

j_gene: TRBJ1-1
d_gene: .
abundance: .
len: 13
v_gene: TRBV5-1
CDR3aa: CASSLDRDTEAFF
CDR3nt: TGCGCCAGCAGCCTAGACAGAGACACTGAAGCTTTCTTT

j_gene: TRBJ2-7
d_gene: TRBD2
abundance: .
len: 15
v_gene: TRBV7-9
CDR3aa: CASSHRLAPYYEQYF
CDR3nt: TGTGCCAGCAGTCATAGACTAGCGCCGTACTACGAGCAGTACTTC

j_gene: TRBJ1-2
d_gene: .
abundance: .
len: 14
v_gene: TRBV7-6
CDR3aa: CASSPGRERDGYTF
CDR3nt: TGTGCCAGCAGCCCCGGCAGGGAGCGGGATGGCTACACCTTC

j_gene: TRBJ1-2
d_gene: TRBD1
abundance: .
len: 14
v_gene: TRBV11-2
CDR3aa: CASSQDRVNYGYTF
CDR3nt: TGTGCCAGCAGCCAAGACAGGGTTAACTATGGCTACACCTTC

j_gene: TRBJ1-2
d_gene: TRBD1
abundance: .
len: 17
v_gene: TRBV19
CDR3aa: CASSIRTGLWTDYGYTF
CDR3nt: TGTGCCAGTAGTATACGGACAGGGCTTTGGACCGACTATGGCTACACCTTC

j_gene: TRBJ1-2
d_gene: .
abundance: .
len: 14
v_gene: TRBV27
CDR3aa: CASSQDSSGRGYTF
CDR3nt: TGTGCCAGCAGCCAGGACAGCAGTGGTAGGGGCTACACCTTC

j_gene: TRBJ2-7
d_gene: .
abundance: .
len: 14
v_gene: TRBV7-6
CDR3aa: CASSLVGPSYEQYF
CDR3nt: TGTGCCAGCAGCTTAGTTGGCCCGTCCTACGAGCAGTACTTC

j_gene: TRBJ2-1
d_gene: TRBD2
abundance: .
len: 14
v_gene: TRBV7-2
CDR3aa: CASSMGLADNEQFF
CDR3nt: TGTGCCAGCAGCATGGGACTAGCGGACAATGAGCAGTTCTTC

j_gene: TRBJ2-5
d_gene: .
abundance: .
len: 14
v_gene: TRBV24-1
CDR3aa: CATSDSTGLETQYF
CDR3nt: TGTGCCACCAGTGATTCCACAGGGCTTGAGACCCAGTACTTC

j_gene: TRBJ2-3
d_gene: .
abundance: .
len: 13
v_gene: TRBV14
CDR3aa: CASSPIRGNTQYF
CDR3nt: TGTGCCAGCAGCCCGATCAGGGGCAATACGCAGTATTTT